A selection of T cell receptor beta chains follows, all from one sample in a study of T cell responses to AZD1222 COVID-19 vaccine. Sequenced by immunoSEQ multiplex PCR; TCRdb stores in-frame clones only, minus some. Found here are approximately 100,000 clones, over 85% of them singletons; the top ten hold 4% to 5.5%. The sequencing used peripheral blood, collected on day 0 of AZD1222 vaccination. The receptors originated from an adult in good health. Each CDR3 is given with its conserved first and last residue. The order of the fields is V gene, J gene, CDR3 protein.

TRBV18	TRBJ1-5	CASSPREQGGNQPQHF
TRBV5-1	TRBJ2-5	CASSPAGGRETQYF
TRBV20-1	TRBJ1-1	CSASWGVTEAFF
TRBV6-5	TRBJ2-7	CASTQLAGRTYEQYF
TRBV5-4	TRBJ2-5	CASAPLGETQYF
TRBV24-1	TRBJ1-5	CATSPGTGDNQPQHF
TRBV6-5	TRBJ1-3	CASSYYRPGRNTIYF
TRBV9	TRBJ2-2	CASSLPGIHNTGELFF
TRBV7-9	TRBJ2-7	CASSPRLSSLGEQYF
TRBV3-1/TRBV3-2	TRBJ2-3	CASSLGLAGGPLTDTQYF
TRBV5-1	TRBJ2-5	CASSQAGARQETQYF
TRBV5-1	TRBJ2-5	CASSLARTETQYF
TRBV7-9	TRBJ1-4	CASSLSGIGYENEKLFF
TRBV28	TRBJ2-7	CASSLLGTEYEQYF
TRBV6-1	TRBJ2-1	CASSEDRGGFF